What follows is one TCR beta chain and its context. V dropped 4 bases and J dropped 7; count of bases not matched to a gene: 5. Germline assignment: CDR1 SGHNT and CDR2 YENEEA. The CDR3 length is 15 residues. Original data processing: Nucleated cell counts were estimated from reference gene primer amplification. Produced via immunoSEQ multiplex PCR; TCRdb's table is partial and in-frame only. The V and J calls and clone size are taken from that table; D and trimming were inferred from the DNA. This table has just over 200,000 clones, around 81% appearing once. The data are from a study of blood T cell repertoires in COVID-19. Study information: T cells, B-cell-depleted T cells, or PBMCs supplied cDNA or gDNA.

The clonotype originates from a woman between 70 and 85 years old with acute or convalescent COVID-19. Sequencing used peripheral blood. The chain has TRBV11-3 and TRBJ2-2; 11 nucleotides agree with TRBD2. The CDR3 nucleotides are TGTGCCAGCAGCTCCACCGGGACTAGCGGCGGGGAGCTGTTTTTT. This encodes CASSSTGTSGGELFF.